Detailed here is one T cell receptor beta chain. As yet, its antigen is unknown. With 0 bases removed from V and 4 bases from J, the gap between germline ends came to 11 bases. CDR3 length: 14 residues. Germline lookup yields CDR1 SGDLS and CDR2 YYNGEE. Profiling relied on immunoSEQ multiplex PCR, and the TCRdb table lists in-frame clones only, not all of them. The sample records more than 1 million clones, around 78% being singletons. The data originate from a study of shared clonotypes between healthy human individuals. Study-wide results and caveats: Rarefaction analysis demonstrated incomplete sorted-subset sequencing notwithstanding large depth.

The V gene is TRBV9, the J gene TRBJ2-7; unclear D gene. This clonotype originated in a man between 18 and 29 years old in good health. Some clones in this sample may be carry-over from other donors' samples. Sequencing was carried out using memory CD4+ T cells from PBMCs. Subset given: CD45RA-negative fraction. CDR3 residues: CASSVGKAWYEQYF. The CDR3 DNA sequence: TGTGCCAGCAGCGTAGGCAAGGCTTGGTACGAGCAGTACTTC.